The next 27 T cell receptor beta chains were all read from a single sample in a study of blood T cell repertoires in COVID-19. Assay used: immunoSEQ multiplex PCR; TCRdb lists only in-frame clones, some missing. The sample carries about 130,000 clones, roughly four fifths recorded once. The specimen was PBMCs or T cells enriched from blood (not recorded which). These receptors were taken from a man younger than 45 who had recovered from COVID-19.

The rearrangement joins TRBV7-2 to TRBJ2-7; a possible D gene is TRBD2 (5 bases). Germline lookup yields CDR1 SGHTA and CDR2 FQGNSA. The V end was cut by 1 base, the J end by 0 bases, with 7 bases between. The CDR3 totals 14 residues. The CDR3 loop is CASSLVGISYEQYF. CDR3 DNA: TGTGCCAGCAGCTTAGTCGGGATCTCCTACGAGCAGTACTTC.

This chain connects TRBV18 to TRBJ1-1, with 7 bases identical to TRBD1. CDR1 and CDR2 from the germline V gene are KGHSH and LQKENI. The CDR3 length is 18 residues. The V and J ends lost 2 bases and 1 base, in that order; junction bases with no gene match: 13. For the CDR3, the DNA is TGTGCCAGCTCACCAATATGGAGACAGGGCCGAAAGAACACTGAAGCTTTCTTT. It encodes CASSPIWRQGRKNTEAFF.

The rearrangement links TRBV5-1 to TRBJ2-3; possible D gene TRBD2, 5 bases. Germline-derived CDR1 and CDR2 are SGHRS and YFSETQ. CDR3 size: 14 residues. Trimming removed 0 bases at V and 5 bases at J, with 10 bases between. CDR3 sequence reads: CASSLDPGIDTQYF. CDR3 DNA sequence: TGCGCCAGCAGCTTGGATCCGGGAATAGATACGCAGTATTTT.

This clone has more than one count but fewer than ten. The rearrangement joins TRBV25-1 to TRBJ2-1, with TRBD1 matching over 7 bases. The CDR3 length is 16 residues. V trimming: 6 bases; J trimming: 4 bases; junction bases outside the gene matches: 12. The germline CDR1 and CDR2 sequences are MGHDK and SYGVNS. CDR3 DNA: TGTGCCAGCAGCGCCATCGACAGGGCCGATTACAATGAGCAGTTCTTC. It encodes CASSAIDRADYNEQFF. The variable domain in full, completed from reference TRBV25-1 and TRBJ2-1, reads EADIYQTPRYLVIGTGKKITLECSQTMGHDKMYWYQQDPGMELHLIHYSYGVNSTEKGDLSSESTVSRIRTEHFPLTLESARPSHTSQYLCASSAIDRADYNEQFFGPGTRLTVL.

The rearrangement uses TRBV28 and TRBJ2-1; TRBD2 matches 9 bases. V lost 10 bases and J lost 4; bases outside the gene matches: 8. The CDR3 spans 14 residues. CDR1 and CDR2 from the germline V gene are MDHEN and SYDVKM. The CDR3 loop reads CANQASGDYNEQFF. The CDR3 bases are TGTGCCAACCAAGCTAGCGGGGATTACAATGAGCAGTTCTTC.

This CDR3 is CASNLRTGELFF. The CDR3 DNA reads TGTGCCAGCAACCTCAGAACCGGGGAGCTGTTTTTT. The genes are TRBV11-2 and TRBJ2-2; D remains unclear. CDR3 size: 12 residues. Germline CDR1 is SGHAT and CDR2 is FQNNGV. V shed 7 bases and J shed 5 bases, with 8 bases lying between them. Combining the CDR3 with reference TRBV11-2 and TRBJ2-2 gives the whole variable domain EAGVAQSPRYKIIEKRQSVAFWCNPISGHATLYWYQQILGQGPKLLIQFQNNGVVDDSQLPKDRFSAERLKGVDSTLKIQPAKLEDSAVYLCASNLRTGELFFGEGSRLTVL.

The chain has TRBV6-5 and TRBJ1-2; D possibly corresponds to TRBD1 (6 bases). CDR1 is MNHEY and CDR2 is SVGAGI in the germline V gene. The CDR3 has 14 residues. V lost 0 bases, J lost 7 bases, and 12 bases lay in between. CDR3 nucleotides: TGTGCCAGCAGTTACTCGGGGACACTTTCTGGCTACACCTTC. Translated, it gives CASSYSGTLSGYTF.

This chain links TRBV9 with TRBJ1-4; D might be TRBD1 (5 bases). Germline CDR1 SGDLS, CDR2 YYNGEE. The CDR3 totals 15 residues. Between the trimmed V and J ends, which lost 0 bases and 3 bases, there was a span of 9 bases. The CDR3 protein is CASSVDDSPNEKLFF. The DNA for the CDR3 is TGTGCCAGCAGCGTAGACGACAGCCCTAATGAAAAACTGTTTTTT. Full variable domain (rest looked up from reference TRBV9 and TRBJ1-4): DSGVTQTPKHLITATGQRVTLRCSPRSGDLSVYWYQQSLDQGLQFLIQYYNGEERAKGNILERFSAQQFPDLHSELNLSSLELGDSALYFCASSVDDSPNEKLFFGSGTQLSVL.

J is TRBJ2-1 and V is TRBV3-1 (or the pseudogene TRBV3-2); 10 bases map to TRBD2. Looked up from germline, CDR1 is LGHDT and CDR2 is YNNKEL (reference sequence). Trimming removed 6 bases from V and 2 bases from J; junction bases left unmatched: 7. This CDR3 comprises 16 residues. The CDR3 spells CASSPIAGGTYNEQFF. The CDR3 DNA reads TGTGCCAGCAGTCCCATAGCGGGAGGCACCTACAATGAGCAGTTCTTC.

This clone was seen a single time. V and J are TRBV7-8 and TRBJ1-4; TRBD1 aligns across 7 bases. This CDR3 region has 16 residues. V lost 1 base, J lost 0 bases, and 2 bases stayed unmatched. CDR1 is SGHVS, CDR2 FQNEAQ, per germline. The CDR3 region is CASSLGGQTTNEKLFF. The CDR3 bases are TGTGCCAGCAGCTTAGGGGGACAGACAACTAATGAAAAACTGTTTTTT. Full variable domain (remainder filled in from reference TRBV7-8 and TRBJ1-4): GAGVSQSPRYKVAKRGQDVALRCDPISGHVSLFWYQQALGQGPEFLTYFQNEAQLDKSGLPSDRFFAERPEGSVSTLKIQRTQQEDSAVYLCASSLGGQTTNEKLFFGSGTQLSVL.

CDR3 in DNA: TGTGCCTGGAGTTTGACTAGCGGCCCCCTAGAGACCCAGTACTTC. It encodes CAWSLTSGPLETQYF. The chain couples TRBV30 to TRBJ2-5; 9 nucleotides line up with TRBD2. Per the germline V gene, CDR1 is GTSNPN and CDR2 is SVGIG (reference sequence). The V gene end was trimmed by 2 bases and the J gene end by 4 bases; junction bases not matched to a gene: 8. The CDR3 covers 15 residues.

The rearrangement joins TRBV3-1 (or the pseudogene TRBV3-2) to TRBJ1-2; D not resolved. V was shortened by 2 bases and J by 4 bases, with 5 bases between the two germline ends. CDR3 size: 12 residues. Germline values: CDR1 LGHDT, CDR2 YNNKEL (reference sequence). The CDR3 DNA reads TGTGCCAGCAGCCAATTCCTCTATGGCTACACCTTC. It yields the protein CASSQFLYGYTF.

The V gene is TRBV19, the J gene TRBJ2-7, with 10 bases aligning to TRBD2. Losses at the gene ends were 7 bases for V and 6 bases for J; bases not matched to a gene: 9. Germline CDR1 LNHDA, CDR2 SQIVND (reference sequence). CDR3 length: 14 residues. The CDR3 DNA is TGTGCCAGTAACCCTAGCGGGAGTTTTGGCGAGCAGTACTTC. Amino acid sequence: CASNPSGSFGEQYF.

This chain joins TRBV7-3 and TRBJ2-5, with 8 bases aligning to TRBD2. The CDR3 spans 14 residues. The junction had 7 bases not matched to a gene; V was cut back by 5 bases and J by 5 bases. The germline gives CDR1 SGHTA, CDR2 FQGTGA. The CDR3 coding sequence is TGTGCCAGCAGCGTTAGCGGGGCCCGGGAGACCCAGTACTTC. Amino acid sequence: CASSVSGARETQYF.

The chain is built from TRBV27 and TRBJ1-2; the D is unclear. The germline V and J ends were trimmed by 3 bases and 0 bases, with 8 bases remaining between them. CDR3 length: 14 residues. Germline assignment: CDR1 MNHEY and CDR2 SMNVEV (reference sequence). DNA for the CDR3: TGTGCCAGCAGTTTTGGAGTAGCTAACTATGGCTACACCTTC. Translating gives CASSFGVANYGYTF.

V is TRBV3-1 (or the pseudogene TRBV3-2) and J is TRBJ1-1; unclear D gene. The germline gives CDR1 LGHDT, CDR2 YNNKEL (reference sequence). V shed 0 bases and J shed 0 bases, with 11 bases lying between them. CDR3 length equals 16 residues. The CDR3 loop reads CASSQDYGIMNTEAFF. CDR3 nucleotides: TGTGCCAGCAGCCAAGATTACGGGATAATGAACACTGAAGCTTTCTTT.

In the case of this clone: Other DNA sequences in this sample translate to the same CDR3. CDR3 sequence: CASRSLENTEAFF. Here the CDR3 DNA reads TGTGCCAGCAGATCACTTGAGAACACTGAAGCTTTCTTT. V is TRBV2 and J is TRBJ1-1; D is unclear. V was shortened by 6 bases and J by 1 base, with 9 bases between the two germline ends. The CDR3 consists of 13 residues. Germline CDR1 reads SNHLY; CDR2 reads FYNNEI.

The chain joins TRBV19 to TRBJ2-5; TRBD1 matches at 9 bases. The CDR3 totals 16 residues. The J segment lost 6 bases and the V segment lost 3 bases, leaving 11 bases of the junction unmatched. Germline-derived CDR1 and CDR2 are LNHDA and SQIVND (reference sequence). The chain's CDR3 is CASSILSGQGLQTQYF. The CDR3 DNA reads as TGTGCCAGTAGTATTTTGTCGGGACAGGGTTTACAGACCCAGTACTTC.

CDR3 in amino acids: CASSKGTETYEQYV. CDR3 in DNA: TGTGCCAGCAGCAAAGGGACAGAAACCTACGAGCAGTACGTC. The chain links TRBV21-1 to TRBJ2-7; the table's D call, TRBD1, was not checked against the DNA. TRBV21-1 is a documented pseudogene. This CDR3 region has 14 residues.

A few counts support this clone. The genes are TRBV5-1 and TRBJ1-1; TRBD1 is a possible D gene (6 bases). V lost 3 bases to trimming and J lost 2 bases, with 14 bases between them. Germline V gene sequence: CDR1 SGHRS, CDR2 YFSETQ. The CDR3 length is 15 residues. This CDR3 is CASSYITGPNTEAFF. Written as DNA, the CDR3 is TGCGCCAGCAGCTACATTACAGGGCCCAACACTGAAGCTTTCTTT.

This chain connects TRBV4-1 to TRBJ2-7; 7 nucleotides match TRBD2. The CDR3 contains 16 residues. CDR1 and CDR2 (germline): MGHRA, YSYEKL. J was trimmed by 4 bases and V by 0 bases; bases with no gene match: 9. CDR3 residues: CASSQDPGLVKYEQYF. In nucleotides, the CDR3 is TGCGCCAGCAGCCAAGACCCCGGACTAGTCAAGTACGAGCAGTACTTC.

The V and J genes are TRBV6-5 and TRBJ2-5; 9 nucleotides align to TRBD1. The CDR3 sequence is 15 residues long. V dropped 1 base and J dropped 3; count of bases not matched to a gene: 3. Germline V lookup: CDR1 MNHEY, CDR2 SVGAGI. This CDR3 is CASSYLTGGKETQYF. CDR3 nucleotide sequence: TGTGCCAGCAGTTACTTAACAGGGGGCAAAGAGACCCAGTACTTC.

The gene calls are TRBV2 and TRBJ1-6, with TRBD1 identical over 7 bases. Germline V gene sequence: CDR1 SNHLY, CDR2 FYNNEI. V was clipped by 6 bases and J by 10 bases; unmatched bases: 6. This CDR3 is built from 13 residues. In nucleotides, the CDR3 is TGTGCCAGCAGGGCAGGGGGTGAGTCACCCCTCCACTTT. Its translation: CASRAGGESPLHF.

The chain carries TRBV15 and TRBJ2-1; TRBD2 agrees at 7 bases. CDR1 and CDR2 from the germline V gene are LNHNV and YYDKDF (reference sequence). V dropped 5 bases and J dropped 1; count of bases not matched to a gene: 11. The CDR3 consists of 17 residues. This CDR3 is CATSQGHMGGSYNEQFF. In nucleotides, the CDR3 is TGTGCCACCAGCCAAGGGCATATGGGAGGGTCCTACAATGAGCAGTTCTTC.

This chain's CDR3 is CASGSGVYNEQFF. In DNA, the CDR3 is TGTGCTAGTGGATCGGGGGTTTACAATGAGCAGTTCTTC. The J gene is TRBJ2-1, the V gene TRBV12-5; possibly TRBD2 for D (6 bases). V lost 6 bases and J lost 4, with 10 bases in between. Germline CDR1 is LGHNT and CDR2 is FRNRAP. The CDR3 is 13 amino acids.

The J gene is TRBJ2-5, the V gene TRBV3-1 (or the pseudogene TRBV3-2), with 7 positions matching TRBD2. Germline CDR1 reads LGHDT; CDR2 reads YNNKEL (reference sequence). J lost 8 bases, V lost 4 bases, and 10 bases had no gene match. This CDR3 is 14 amino acids long. CDR3 DNA: TGTGCCAGCAGCCGAGGACTAGAGGGTGGAACCCAGTACTTC. This translates into CASSRGLEGGTQYF.

This rearrangement joins TRBV27 to TRBJ2-1; 10 bases match TRBD1. V dropped 6 bases and J dropped 4; count of bases not matched to a gene: 3. This CDR3 has 14 residues. Germline CDR1 and CDR2: MNHEY and SMNVEV (reference sequence). The CDR3 region is CASRPGQGYNEQFF. CDR3 bases: TGTGCCAGCAGACCGGGACAGGGGTACAATGAGCAGTTCTTC.